The 5 T cell receptor beta chains below were found in one sample sequenced in a study of shared clonotypes between healthy human individuals (dated by TCRdb to about 2020). Libraries were prepared through the immunoSEQ multiplex PCR assay. The clones in this table, taken by TCRdb from immuneACCESS, are in-frame only. Not every clone is retained; where verified, under half of the shortfall comes from an unresolved V gene, and the cause of the rest is unknown. The sample table lists around 1.9 million clones, 90% to 95% of them with a count of one. Of the sample, roughly 1.7% falls within the top ten clones. CD8 naive samples were obtained by positive selection for CCR7 among CD45RO-negative cells, yielding a CD45RA+CCR7+ population from which TemRA cells were excluded. The specimen was naive CD8+ T cells from PBMCs. The sample's cell subset or site label, decoded: CD45RA+CCR7+. These receptors all stem from a man in his late teens or twenties in good health. Some clones in this sample may be carry-over from other donors' samples.

This chain uses TRBV28 with TRBJ2-3, with D possibly matching TRBD1 (5 bases). CDR1 MDHEN and CDR2 SYDVKM come from the germline V gene. V gave up 7 bases and J gave up 4 bases, with 15 bases separating them. The CDR3 sequence is 14 residues long. In nucleotides, the CDR3 is TGTGCCAGCAACCCCCAGGACAAACCAGATACGCAGTATTTT. Encoded protein: CASNPQDKPDTQYF.

J is TRBJ2-5 and V is TRBV9, with a tentative D call TRBD1 (6 bases). Trimming shortened V by 5 bases and J by 5 bases, and 16 bases separated the two germline ends. From germline, CDR1 is SGDLS and CDR2 YYNGEE. This CDR3 is built from 14 residues. As DNA, the CDR3 is TGTGCCAGCAGTGGGGCAGGGGCGTGGGAGACCCAGTACTTC. Its protein is CASSGAGAWETQYF.

The rearrangement links TRBV9 to TRBJ2-1, with 8 bases identical to TRBD2. V shed 0 bases, J shed 6 bases, and the junction held 8 bases outside the gene matches. CDR1 is SGDLS and CDR2 is YYNGEE in the germline V gene. The CDR3 is 16 residues long. The CDR3 sequence is CASSVEPGGHRNEQFF. Written as DNA, the CDR3 is TGTGCCAGCAGCGTAGAGCCGGGAGGGCATCGCAATGAGCAGTTCTTC.

This clone occurred once. Here the CDR3 DNA reads TGTGCCTGGAGCCTAGGCAGGGGGTCCGAGCAGTACTTC. Its protein product is CAWSLGRGSEQYF. The rearrangement links TRBV30 to TRBJ2-7; 7 bases are shared with TRBD1. The CDR3 sequence is 13 residues long. Unmatched junction bases numbered 8, after V lost 3 bases and J lost 6 bases. Germline CDR1 is GTSNPN and CDR2 is SVGIG (reference sequence).

The gene calls are TRBV27 and TRBJ2-1; D may be TRBD2 (6 bases). Deletions cut 5 bases from V and 8 bases from J, with 19 bases between. Germline V gene sequence: CDR1 MNHEY, CDR2 SMNVEV (reference sequence). The CDR3 extends over 15 amino acids. The CDR3 spells CASSPRTRLEDEQFF. As DNA, the CDR3 is TGTGCCAGCAGTCCAAGGACCCGACTAGAAGATGAGCAGTTCTTC.